These 15 T cell receptor beta chains came from one sample sequenced in a study of cytomegalovirus exposure and HLA in healthy donors (dated by TCRdb to about 2017). Library method: the immunoSEQ multiplex PCR assay. TCRdb limited this immuneACCESS table to in-frame rearrangements with V and J called. A share of clones is missing; checked studies link under half to unresolved V genes, and the rest is unexplained. The sample table lists some 140,000 clones, roughly 81% of them with a count of one. The ten biggest clones cover over 1.1% of the sample. Sequenced sample: PBMCs. The receptors were gathered from a woman in her twenties or thirties in good health and CMV-seronegative.

The chain couples TRBV7-3 to TRBJ1-2; D call uncertain. This CDR3 is built from 10 residues. With 5 bases removed from V and 8 bases from J, the gap between germline ends came to 6 bases. CDR1 and CDR2 from the germline V gene are SGHTA and FQGTGA. The CDR3 is CASSPLGYTF. The CDR3 DNA sequence: TGTGCCAGCAGCCCCTTGGGCTACACCTTC.

This clone has just one count. The V and J genes are TRBV6-5 and TRBJ1-5, with unresolved D. CDR1 and CDR2 from the germline V gene are MNHEY and SVGAGI. The CDR3 loop spans 12 amino acids. The V gene lost 0 bases and the J gene lost 7 bases, with 4 bases spanning the gap. CDR3 residues: CASSYSSQPQHF. CDR3 coding DNA: TGTGCCAGCAGTTACTCCTCCCAGCCCCAGCATTTT.

The count of this clone is one. The genes are TRBV5-1 and TRBJ1-6; D may be TRBD1 (6 bases). This CDR3 has 17 residues. Germline V gene sequence: CDR1 SGHRS, CDR2 YFSETQ. The ends were cut back, 0 bases at V and 6 bases at J, with 16 bases in the middle. CDR3 nucleotide sequence: TGCGCCAGCAGCTTGGTCCCCTTTACAGGGTCTAATTCACCCCTCCACTTT. It specifies CASSLVPFTGSNSPLHF.

This clone was seen a few times. This sequence joins TRBV20-1 and TRBJ1-2, with D possibly matching TRBD1 (6 bases). CDR3 length: 10 residues. Per the germline V gene, CDR1 is DFQATT and CDR2 is SNEGSKA (reference sequence). Trimming pared 6 bases from V and 6 bases from J, leaving 8 bases between. CDR3 in amino acids: CSATGNGYTF. CDR3 coding DNA: TGCAGTGCCACAGGGAATGGCTACACCTTC.

This clone was seen once. The chain links TRBV7-2 to TRBJ1-1; D is undetermined. Between the trimmed V and J ends, which lost 1 base and 4 bases, there was a span of 7 bases. Germline loops: CDR1 SGHTA, CDR2 FQGNSA. The CDR3 has 13 residues. The CDR3 loop reads CASSLEPRTEAFF. CDR3 DNA: TGTGCCAGCAGCTTAGAACCGCGCACTGAAGCTTTCTTT. Looking up the rest from reference TRBV7-2 and TRBJ1-1 gives the full variable domain: GAGVSQSPSNKVTEKGKDVELRCDPISGHTALYWYRQSLGQGLEFLIYFQGNSAPDKSGLPSDRFSAERTGGSVSTLTIQRTQQEDSAVYLCASSLEPRTEAFFGQGTRLTVV.

The chain couples TRBV27 to TRBJ2-7; perhaps TRBD1 as D (6 bases). This CDR3 region has 14 residues. CDR1 is MNHEY, CDR2 SMNVEV, per germline (reference sequence). The ends were cut back, 6 bases at V and 5 bases at J, with 17 bases in the middle. The CDR3 reads CASSLTWGPDEQYF. CDR3 in DNA: TGTGCCAGCAGCCTCACCTGGGGGCCCGACGAGCAGTACTTC.

This chain connects TRBV5-6 to TRBJ2-2; a weak D match, TRBD2 (6 bases). Germline V CDR1 and CDR2: SGHDT, YYEEEE. Trimming removed 4 bases at V and 5 bases at J, with 15 bases between. This CDR3 has 15 residues. As DNA, the CDR3 is TGTGCCAGCAGCACCCTGGAGGGTTTGACCGGGGAGCTGTTTTTT. It translates to CASSTLEGLTGELFF.

The rearrangement uses TRBV27 and TRBJ1-4, with D unclear. The CDR3 runs 13 residues. Germline CDR1 and CDR2: MNHEY and SMNVEV (reference sequence). V was clipped by 8 bases and J by 7 bases, with 14 bases between them. The CDR3, as DNA: TGTGCCAGCGCGGTAAAGGAGGGTGAAAAACTGTTTTTT. Its translation: CASAVKEGEKLFF.

V gene TRBV6-4 combines with J gene TRBJ2-2; D is possibly TRBD1 (6 bases). Germline CDR1 and CDR2: MRHNA and SNTAGT. The CDR3 sequence is 15 residues long. V was cut by 5 bases and J by 2 bases, with 12 bases left in between. CDR3 nucleotides: TGTGCCAGCAGTTTAGAACAGGGAAACACCGGGGAGCTGTTTTTT. Encoded protein: CASSLEQGNTGELFF.

The chain is built from TRBV5-6 and TRBJ2-5; the D gene is possibly TRBD1 (5 bases). Germline V gene sequence: CDR1 SGHDT, CDR2 YYEEEE. The CDR3 totals 13 residues. V was cut by 0 bases and J by 5 bases, with 8 bases left in between. CDR3 protein: CASSLGQWETQYF. The DNA of the CDR3 is TGTGCCAGCAGCTTGGGACAGTGGGAGACCCAGTACTTC.

The chain employs TRBV7-3 and TRBJ2-7; perhaps TRBD2 as D (5 bases). V was clipped by 5 bases and J by 9 bases, with 14 bases between them. CDR3 length: 12 residues. Per the germline V gene, CDR1 is SGHTA and CDR2 is FQGTGA. The CDR3 region is CASSMPAGPQYF. The CDR3 nucleotides read TGTGCCAGCAGCATGCCGGCGGGTCCGCAGTACTTC.

The chain recombines TRBV30 with TRBJ2-2; 9 bases are a match to TRBD2. The CDR3 runs to 16 residues. Germline CDR1 is GTSNPN and CDR2 is SVGIG (reference sequence). Unmatched junction bases numbered 8, after V lost 0 bases and J lost 6 bases. CDR3 bases: TGTGCCTGGAGTGTACCAAGCGGGGGGCCCCCCGGGGAGCTGTTTTTT. Protein sequence: CAWSVPSGGPPGELFF.

The chain is built from TRBV6-1 and TRBJ2-2, with TRBD1 matching 7 bases. V lost 6 bases to trimming and J lost 6 bases; unmatched junction nucleotides: 7. The CDR3 length is 14 residues. The V gene's germline CDR1 is MNHNS and CDR2 SASEGT. CDR3 residues: CASRAGTVAGELFF. CDR3 coding DNA: TGTGCCAGCAGAGCCGGGACAGTGGCCGGGGAGCTGTTTTTT.

This clone has more than one count but fewer than ten. V is TRBV19 and J is TRBJ1-5; 7 positions match TRBD1. The ends lost 7 bases at V and 6 bases at J; junction bases unmatched: 9. The CDR3 consists of 14 residues. Germline V gives CDR1 LNHDA, CDR2 SQIVND (reference sequence). CDR3 nucleotide sequence: TGTGCCAGTACTACGACAGGGACCGGTCAGCCCCAGCATTTT. Protein sequence: CASTTTGTGQPQHF.

In this sample, this clone turned up a few times. This chain uses TRBV19 with TRBJ1-5, with 8 bases aligning to TRBD1. Germline values: CDR1 LNHDA, CDR2 SQIVND (reference sequence). The CDR3 extends over 11 amino acids. J was trimmed by 11 bases and V by 8 bases; bases with no gene match: 5. The CDR3 coding sequence is TGTGCCAGTGGCCAGGGGGCGGCCCAGCATTTT. The encoded protein is CASGQGAAQHF.